This T cell receptor beta chain was recovered during a study of T cells in localized non-small cell lung cancer. Study results and caveats: A raised T cell density in blood coincided with lengthier overall survival.

To note about this clone: Its target is not known.

Germline-derived CDR1 and CDR2 are LGHNA and YNFKEQ. The CDR3 is made up of 14 amino acids. V lost 1 base and J lost 3; bases outside the gene matches: 1. Generated by immunoSEQ multiplex PCR, the TCRdb table keeps only in-frame clones and is missing some. The sample consists of just over 70,000 clones, 70% to 90% of them appearing once. The V and J genes are TRBV4-2 and TRBJ1-2; the match to TRBD1 covers 8 bases. The sequencing used peripheral blood, collected before any cancer treatment. This clonotype was obtained from a male donor aged 60 or over with stage III squamous cell lung carcinoma. The CDR3 coding sequence is TGTGCCAGCAGCCAAGCAGGGGGCGACTATGGCTACACCTTC. Amino acids: CASSQAGGDYGYTF.